The rows below give T cell receptor beta chains drawn from one sample of a study of neurological immune-mediated disorders. TCRdb analysed the 5' RACE reads with MiXCR anew, one entry per CDR3 protein. This table holds more than 30,000 distinct CDR3 sequences, roughly 14% found once. Sample: CD4+ T cells from blood. The receptors were sampled from a female donor with HTLV-1-associated myelopathy (HAM/TSP). Each CDR3 is given with its conserved first and last residue. D genes are given only for firm matches. The listing skips clone size in some rows; elsewhere it reads once, few, many or a size class.

cdr3_aa cdr3_nt d_call j_call clone_size v_call
CASTPGTLGNTIYF TGCGCCAGCACCCCCGGGACACTCGGAAACACCATATATTTT . TRBJ1-3 many TRBV5-1
CASSESRPNTGELFF TGTGCCAGCAGTGAGTCCCGTCCGAACACCGGGGAGCTGTTTTTT . TRBJ2-2 many TRBV2
CASSAPRDPPEAFF TGTGCCAGCAGTGCCCCACGGGACCCCCCTGAAGCTTTCTTT . TRBJ1-1 . TRBV6-2/TRBV6-3
CSASRETNTGELFF TGCAGCGCCTCCCGGGAGACGAACACCGGGGAGCTGTTTTTT . TRBJ2-2 many TRBV29-1
CASSFITDTQYF TGTGCCAGCAGTTTTATCACAGATACGCAGTATTTT . TRBJ2-3 many TRBV12-3/TRBV12-4
CASSKVPGRTDTQYF TGTGCCAGCAGCAAAGTTCCGGGACGCACAGATACGCAGTATTTT . TRBJ2-3 many TRBV21-1
CASRYDRNYGYTF TGCGCCAGCAGATATGACAGGAACTATGGCTACACCTTC . TRBJ1-2 many TRBV5-1
CAISAAGNYNEQFF TGTGCCATCAGTGCGGCGGGGAACTACAATGAGCAGTTCTTC . TRBJ2-1 few TRBV10-3
CASSPGLAGNTGELFF TGTGCCAGCAGCCCGGGACTAGCGGGTAACACCGGGGAGCTGTTTTTT TRBD2 TRBJ2-2 many TRBV11-3
CSARKGVNYGYTF TGCAGTGCTAGAAAAGGGGTAAACTATGGCTACACCTTC . TRBJ1-2 many TRBV20-1
CASSFGTVTEVAKNIQYF TGTGCCAGCAGCTTTGGGACAGTAACGGAGGTAGCCAAAAACATTCAGTACTTC TRBD1 TRBJ2-4 many TRBV7-2
CASSPYGQNTDTQYF TGTGCCAGCAGTCCCTATGGACAGAACACAGATACGCAGTATTTT . TRBJ2-3 many TRBV6-2/TRBV6-3
CASSGTSGLSSYNEQFF TGTGCCAGCAGCGGGACTAGCGGGCTGAGCTCCTACAATGAGCAGTTCTTC TRBD2 TRBJ2-1 many TRBV4-2
CASSVTDSINQPQHF TGTGCCAGCAGCGTCACGGACAGCATTAATCAGCCCCAGCATTTT . TRBJ1-5 many TRBV9
CSGKGDRGGETQYF TGCAGTGGGAAAGGGGACAGGGGAGGCGAGACCCAGTACTTC TRBD1 TRBJ2-5 many TRBV20-1
CASVRDYNEQFF TGTGCCAGCGTGCGGGACTACAATGAGCAGTTCTTC . TRBJ2-1 . TRBV9
CASSPTGRGRIRLYNEQFF TGCGCCAGCAGCCCGACAGGTCGGGGGCGCATCCGACTTTACAATGAGCAGTTCTTC . TRBJ2-1 . TRBV5-1
CASSLGPNSGANVLTF TGCGCCAGCAGCTTAGGACCGAACTCTGGGGCCAACGTCCTGACTTTC . TRBJ2-6 many TRBV5-1
CASSDRDSRSYEQYF TGTGCCAGCAGCGACCGGGACAGCCGCTCCTACGAGCAGTACTTC TRBD1 TRBJ2-7 many TRBV5-6
CASSLDGFSGNTIYF TGCGCCAGCAGCTTGGACGGATTCTCTGGAAACACCATATATTTT . TRBJ1-3 medium-sized TRBV5-1
CATSVRDYVNIQYF TGTGCCACCAGCGTCCGGGACTATGTAAACATTCAGTACTTC TRBD2 TRBJ2-4 many TRBV15
CATSPPSPGDYNEQFF TGTGCCACCAGTCCACCCTCGCCAGGGGATTACAATGAGCAGTTCTTC . TRBJ2-1 many TRBV24-1
CASSPLSNRGDEQFF TGCGCCAGCAGCCCCCTTTCCAACAGGGGCGATGAGCAGTTCTTC TRBD1 TRBJ2-1 many TRBV5-1
CASSFGSDSFSYEQYF TGTGCCAGCAGTTTCGGGTCGGACAGTTTCTCCTACGAGCAGTACTTC . TRBJ2-7 many TRBV12-3/TRBV12-4
CSAYHNRGGSTDTQYF TGCAGTGCGTACCACAACAGGGGCGGATCCACAGATACGCAGTATTTT TRBD1 TRBJ2-3 . TRBV20-1
CASSLEGLASYNEQFF TGCGCCAGCAGCTTGGAGGGACTAGCTTCGTACAATGAGCAGTTCTTC TRBD2 TRBJ2-1 many TRBV5-1
CASSIGTSSYNEQFFGPGTDTQYF . . TRBJ2-3 . TRBV7-3
CSALQGAAYGYTF TGCAGTGCCCTACAGGGAGCCGCCTATGGCTACACCTTC . TRBJ1-2 many TRBV20-1
CASSEEWGNEQFF TGTGCCAGCAGTGAAGAGTGGGGAAATGAGCAGTTCTTC . TRBJ2-1 many TRBV6-1
CASPDRDQPQHF TGTGCCAGCCCCGACAGAGATCAGCCCCAGCATTTT . TRBJ1-5 . TRBV5-5
CASSTHPAAQYF TGTGCCAGCAGCACTCACCCAGCGGCCCAGTACTTC . TRBJ2-5 many TRBV12-3/TRBV12-4
CASFPTRTGGETQYF TGTGCCAGCTTCCCGACTCGGACAGGGGGAGAGACCCAGTACTTC TRBD1 TRBJ2-5 many TRBV6-5
CASSQIFGSGATQYF TGTGCCAGCAGCCAAATCTTTGGGTCCGGGGCTACGCAGTATTTT . TRBJ2-3 many TRBV3-1
CASSYRRSKLGTEAFF TGTGCCAGCAGTTACCGGAGGTCCAAACTGGGCACTGAAGCTTTCTTT . TRBJ1-1 many TRBV6-5
CSAIGRSTDTQYF TGCAGTGCTATTGGGCGGAGCACAGATACGCAGTATTTT . TRBJ2-3 . TRBV20-1
CASSQPGQTYGYTF TGTGCCAGCAGCCAACCGGGACAAACTTATGGCTACACCTTC . TRBJ1-2 many TRBV3-1
CASSRTSGLQETQYF TGTGCCAGCAGTCGAACCTCGGGATTACAAGAGACCCAGTACTTC . TRBJ2-5 many TRBV7-2
CASSGAGQGEKLFF TGCGCCAGCAGCGGAGCCGGCCAGGGGGAAAAACTGTTTTTT . TRBJ1-4 . TRBV5-1
CASSQAPGLEQYF TGTGCCAGCAGCCAAGCCCCCGGGCTCGAGCAGTACTTC . TRBJ2-7 many TRBV4-2
CASLRTGATNEKLFF TGTGCCAGCCTACGGACGGGCGCAACTAATGAAAAACTGTTTTTT . TRBJ1-4 many TRBV2
CASSRQGNTEVFF TGTGCCAGCAGCCGACAGGGGAACACTGAAGTTTTCTTT TRBD1 TRBJ1-1 many TRBV7-2
CASSQDPGQPQHF TGTGCCAGCAGCCAAGATCCAGGACAGCCCCAGCATTTT . TRBJ1-5 many TRBV4-2
CSVEGTFGGYTF TGCAGCGTTGAAGGGACCTTTGGGGGCTACACCTTC . TRBJ1-2 many TRBV29-1
CSASRPASRYNEQFF TGCAGTGCTAGTCGGCCCGCCTCGAGGTACAATGAGCAGTTCTTC . TRBJ2-1 many TRBV20-1
CASSPQGRETQYF TGTGCCAGCAGTCCACAGGGACGGGAGACCCAGTACTTC . TRBJ2-5 many TRBV28
CASSPASGETQYF TGTGCCAGCTCACCGGCTAGCGGGGAGACCCAGTACTTC TRBD2 TRBJ2-5 many TRBV18
CASSLALGRTEAFF TGTGCCAGCAGTTTGGCTTTAGGGAGGACTGAAGCTTTCTTT . TRBJ1-1 many TRBV28
CASSFQGYDGYTF TGCGCCAGCAGCTTTCAGGGCTACGACGGCTACACCTTC . TRBJ1-2 many TRBV5-1
CASSTTGIERTQYF TGCGCCAGCTCCACGACAGGGATTGAGAGGACGCAGTATTTT TRBD1 TRBJ2-3 many TRBV5-1
CSARVTGGTYEQYF TGCAGTGCTAGAGTGACAGGGGGTACCTACGAGCAGTACTTC TRBD1 TRBJ2-7 many TRBV20-1
CASSLEDWGVEPTDTQYF TGTGCCAGCAGCTTGGAGGACTGGGGAGTTGAACCCACAGATACGCAGTATTTT . TRBJ2-3 many TRBV5-6
CATHNSGGPTDTQYF TGTGCCACCCACAATAGCGGGGGGCCCACAGATACGCAGTATTTT TRBD2 TRBJ2-3 many TRBV6-6
CASSRDYTYEQYF TGCGCCAGCAGCCGGGACTACACCTACGAGCAGTACTTC TRBD2 TRBJ2-7 many TRBV5-1
CASTIDRAGDTQYF TGTGCCAGCACAATAGACAGGGCAGGAGATACGCAGTATTTT TRBD1 TRBJ2-3 many TRBV28
CSASDRDRGKQETQYF TGCAGTGCTAGTGACCGGGACAGGGGGAAGCAAGAGACCCAGTACTTC TRBD1 TRBJ2-5 many TRBV20-1
CASSQQGPGELFF TGTGCCAGCAGCCAACAGGGGCCCGGGGAGCTGTTTTTT TRBD1 TRBJ2-2 few TRBV7-9
CASSQAGGPDTQYF TGTGCCAGCAGCCAAGCGGGAGGGCCAGATACGCAGTATTTT TRBD2 TRBJ2-3 many TRBV4-2
CSPGGGRNDNQPQHF TGCAGCCCCGGGGGCGGGAGAAATGACAATCAGCCCCAGCATTTT . TRBJ1-5 many TRBV29-1
CASSLAQGALGYEQYF TGTGCCAGCAGCTTAGCCCAGGGGGCGCTTGGCTACGAGCAGTACTTC TRBD1 TRBJ2-7 many TRBV7-2